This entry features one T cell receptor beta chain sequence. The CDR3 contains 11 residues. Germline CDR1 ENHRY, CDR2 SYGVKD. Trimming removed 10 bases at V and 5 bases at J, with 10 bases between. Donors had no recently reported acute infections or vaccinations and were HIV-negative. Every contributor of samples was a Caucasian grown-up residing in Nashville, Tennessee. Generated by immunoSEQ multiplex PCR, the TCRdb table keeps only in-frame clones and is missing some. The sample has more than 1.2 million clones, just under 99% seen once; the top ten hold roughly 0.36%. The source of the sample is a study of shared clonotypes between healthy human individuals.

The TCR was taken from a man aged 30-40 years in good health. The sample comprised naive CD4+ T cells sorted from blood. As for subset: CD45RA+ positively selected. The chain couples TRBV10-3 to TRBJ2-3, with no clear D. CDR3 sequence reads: CATIARDTQYF. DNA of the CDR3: TGTGCCACGATCGCAAGAGATACGCAGTATTTT.